The 25 T cell receptor beta chains below all came from one sample that was sequenced in a study of shared clonotypes between healthy human individuals (dated by TCRdb to the early 2020s). The protocol used for the library was the immunoSEQ multiplex PCR assay. TCRdb took this table from immuneACCESS and kept in-frame rearrangements with V and J called. Such tables lack part of the clones; where checked against another copy, unresolved V genes explain under half of the gap, and the rest is unexplained. Within this sample are almost 750,000 clones, with approximately 72% of them counted one time only. Under 2% of the sample comes from the top ten. The sequenced sample was memory CD4+ T cells sorted from blood. The sample's cell subset or site label, in plain terms: CD45RA-negative fraction. The receptors here all came from a young woman in good health.

The CDR3 DNA reads TGTGCCAGCAGTTTAGGTGCGGGAGGCACCTACGAGCAGTACTTC. Encoded protein: CASSLGAGGTYEQYF. This chain links TRBV28 with TRBJ2-7, with 8 nucleotides matching TRBD2. This CDR3 is built from 15 residues. Trimming cost V 2 bases and J 2 bases; bases outside gene matches: 5. Per germline, CDR1 MDHEN and CDR2 SYDVKM. Together with reference TRBV28 and TRBJ2-7, the CDR3 gives the full variable domain: DVKVTQSSRYLVKRTGEKVFLECVQDMDHENMFWYRQDPGLGLRLIYFSYDVKMKEKGDIPEGYSVSREKKERFSLILESASTNQTSMYLCASSLGAGGTYEQYFGPGTRLTVT.

The chain couples TRBV7-8 to TRBJ2-1; 10 bases map to TRBD2. The CDR3 extends over 15 amino acids. The germline V gene has CDR1 SGHVS and CDR2 FQNEAQ. The junction had 3 bases not matched to a gene; V was cut back by 4 bases and J by 3 bases. CDR3 DNA sequence: TGTGCCAGCAGCTCGCTAGCGGGAGTCTACAATGAGCAGTTCTTC. This sequence encodes CASSSLAGVYNEQFF.

This clone has ten or more counts. CDR3 protein: CASSEWGLGGDEQFF. CDR3 DNA: TGCGCCAGCAGCGAATGGGGACTAGGTGGGGATGAGCAGTTCTTC. V usage is TRBV5-1 and J usage is TRBJ2-1; 8 positions match TRBD2. The germline V gene encodes CDR1 SGHRS and CDR2 YFSETQ. The CDR3 has 15 residues. Trimming at V came to 4 bases and at J to 8 bases, leaving 11 bases not matched to a gene.

The gene calls are TRBV11-2 and TRBJ1-1; a weak D match, TRBD1 (5 bases). The CDR3 is made up of 14 amino acids. CDR1 is SGHAT, CDR2 FQNNGV, per germline. Trimming pared 5 bases from V and 3 bases from J, leaving 13 bases between. CDR3 region: CASSPRDGYTEAFF. The CDR3 DNA reads as TGTGCCAGCAGCCCCAGGGATGGGTACACTGAAGCTTTCTTT.

This clone was observed once. J is TRBJ2-7 and V is TRBV5-1, with D unclear. V lost 2 bases to trimming and J lost 2 bases, with 14 bases between them. In germline, CDR1 is SGHRS, CDR2 YFSETQ. CDR3 size: 15 residues. The chain's CDR3 is CASSLGQENAYEQYF. CDR3 bases: TGCGCCAGCAGCTTAGGGCAGGAAAATGCCTACGAGCAGTACTTC.

The chain is built from TRBV7-9 and TRBJ1-4; a weak D match, TRBD1 (5 bases). V lost 1 base to trimming and J lost 4 bases, with 10 bases between them. CDR1 and CDR2 from the germline V gene are SEHNR and FQNEAQ (reference sequence). The CDR3 spans 15 residues. The CDR3 spells CASSLVGTLNEKLFF. DNA for the CDR3: TGTGCCAGCAGCTTAGTCGGGACCCTTAATGAAAAACTGTTTTTT.

This rearrangement joins TRBV9 to TRBJ2-3; weak D call: TRBD2 (5 bases). The CDR3 runs 13 residues. The germline CDR1 and CDR2 sequences are SGDLS and YYNGEE. V gave up 4 bases and J gave up 2 bases, with 8 bases separating them. In DNA, the CDR3 is TGTGCCAGCAGCCCGGGGAACACAGATACGCAGTATTTT. It specifies CASSPGNTDTQYF.

This chain links TRBV29-1 with TRBJ2-5; D not certain. The DNA end is a closer match to TRBJ2-7, so the J assignment may be wrong. The CDR3 runs to 13 residues. Germline V gives CDR1 SQVTM, CDR2 ANQGSEA. Written as DNA, the CDR3 is TGCAGCGTTGAAGGCCAATTAGGCTACGAGCAGTACTTC. Protein: CSVEGQLGYEQYF.

This chain joins TRBV30 and TRBJ1-5; tentative D call: TRBD1 (6 bases). This CDR3 contains 14 residues. The V gene lost 3 bases and the J gene lost 6 bases, with 15 bases spanning the gap. From germline, CDR1 is GTSNPN and CDR2 SVGIG (reference sequence). The CDR3 reads CAWSNTGSAQPQHF. DNA of the CDR3: TGTGCCTGGAGCAACACAGGGTCCGCTCAGCCCCAGCATTTT.

The chain recombines TRBV6-5 with TRBJ2-3, with 10 nucleotides matching TRBD1. Per germline, CDR1 MNHEY and CDR2 SVGAGI. V lost 5 bases, J lost 4 bases, and 6 bases stayed unmatched. The CDR3 totals 15 residues. The CDR3 DNA reads TGTGCCAGCAGTCATCGGGGGACAGGGGCAGATACGCAGTATTTT. This translates into CASSHRGTGADTQYF.

This chain links TRBV14 with TRBJ2-1; 12 bases align to TRBD2. The germline CDR1 and CDR2 sequences are SGHDN and FVKESK. The CDR3 covers 16 residues. V shed 4 bases and J 0 bases; nucleotides not matched to a gene: 1. The CDR3 DNA is TGTGCCAGCAGCCCACTAGCGGGAGGCTCCTACAATGAGCAGTTCTTC. Residues: CASSPLAGGSYNEQFF.

This clone came up a few times. The chain couples TRBV5-4 to TRBJ2-2; TRBD1 might be the D (6 bases). V gave up 2 bases and J gave up 5 bases, with 16 bases separating them. Germline V gene lookup returns CDR1 SGHNT and CDR2 YYREEE (reference sequence). This CDR3 region has 16 residues. The CDR3 loop reads CASSLTGLRRTGELFF. CDR3 nucleotide sequence: TGTGCCAGCAGCTTAACAGGGTTGCGGAGAACCGGGGAGCTGTTTTTT.

This clone was counted between two and nine times. The CDR3 region is CASSPSRAIGYTF. The CDR3, as DNA: TGTGCCAGTAGTCCGTCGAGAGCCATCGGCTACACCTTC. This chain uses TRBV19 with TRBJ1-2; D unresolved. The CDR3 consists of 13 residues. V shed 5 bases and J shed 8 bases, with 15 bases lying between them. CDR1 LNHDA and CDR2 SQIVND come from the germline V gene (reference sequence). Full variable domain (remainder filled in from reference TRBV19 and TRBJ1-2): DGGITQSPKYLFRKEGQNVTLSCEQNLNHDAMYWYRQDPGQGLRLIYYSQIVNDFQKGDIAEGYSVSREKKESFPLTVTSAQKNPTAFYLCASSPSRAIGYTFGSGTRLTVV.

The chain recombines TRBV5-4 with TRBJ2-3; unclear D gene. V shed 1 base and J shed 6 bases, with 9 bases lying between them. Germline V lookup: CDR1 SGHNT, CDR2 YYREEE (reference sequence). This CDR3 comprises 13 residues. The CDR3 coding sequence is TGTGCCAGCAGCTTGCCTCACCAGGATACGCAGTATTTT. Translating it yields CASSLPHQDTQYF.

Concerning this clone itself: Other nucleotide sequences in the sample specify the same CDR3. This chain joins TRBV5-1 and TRBJ1-2; 9 positions agree with TRBD1. This CDR3 is 13 amino acids long. After removal of 4 bases from V and 8 bases from J, the junction contained 6 bases not matched to a gene. Germline V gives CDR1 SGHRS, CDR2 YFSETQ. CDR3 amino acids: CASSLGQGGGYTF. The CDR3 nucleotides are TGCGCCAGCAGCCTGGGACAGGGTGGAGGCTACACCTTC.

This sequence joins TRBV9 and TRBJ2-7; no clear D. V gave up 0 bases and J gave up 3 bases, with 4 bases separating them. Germline CDR1 reads SGDLS; CDR2 reads YYNGEE. The CDR3 length is 12 residues. The DNA of the CDR3 is TGTGCCAGCAGCGTAGACAACTACGAGCAGTACTTC. This codes for CASSVDNYEQYF.

This clone was found many times. V usage is TRBV28 and J usage is TRBJ1-6, with 9 bases matching TRBD1. The CDR3 spans 13 residues. Germline CDR1 is MDHEN and CDR2 is SYDVKM. The CDR3 region is CTAGGQGNSPLHF. In nucleotides, the CDR3 is TGTACCGCAGGGGGACAGGGTAATTCACCCCTCCACTTT.

The chain uses TRBV5-1 and TRBJ1-4; D unclear. Germline CDR1 and CDR2: SGHRS and YFSETQ. Deletions cut 5 bases from V and 4 bases from J, with 6 bases between. This CDR3 has 12 amino acids. In DNA form, the CDR3 reads TGCGCCAGCAGTTGGGATAATGAAAAACTGTTTTTT. Amino acids: CASSWDNEKLFF.

V gene TRBV5-3 combines with J gene TRBJ1-2; perhaps TRBD1 as D (5 bases). TRBV5-3 is an open reading frame whose function is uncertain. V lost 0 bases and J 8 bases, leaving 11 bases between the germline ends. The CDR3 sequence is 13 residues long. CDR3 region: CARSLVPGQGYTF. In DNA form, the CDR3 reads TGTGCCAGAAGCTTGGTTCCGGGGCAAGGCTACACCTTC.

The chain recombines TRBV28 with TRBJ2-1; no clear D gene. Germline-derived CDR1 and CDR2 are MDHEN and SYDVKM. V lost 5 bases to trimming and J lost 8 bases, with 7 bases between them. The CDR3 runs 11 residues. Written as DNA, the CDR3 is TGTGCCAGCAGTAGGATTGATGAGCAGTTCTTC. Amino acids: CASSRIDEQFF.

This clone was detected a few times. The chain has TRBV5-8 and TRBJ2-4, with D possibly TRBD2 on 6 matching bases. V was pared by 6 bases and J by 4 bases, with 14 bases between. This CDR3 has 14 residues. Germline CDR1 SGHTS, CDR2 YDEGEE. In DNA, the CDR3 is TGTGCCAGCAACCGAGTCGGGGGAAAAAACATTCAGTACTTC. Protein: CASNRVGGKNIQYF. Complete variable domain (other parts from reference TRBV5-8 and TRBJ2-4): EAGVTQSPTHLIKTRGQQATLRCSPISGHTSVYWYQQALGLGLQFLLWYDEGEERNRGNFPPRFSGRQFPNYSSELNVNALELEDSALYLCASNRVGGKNIQYFGAGTRLSVL.

CDR3 nucleotides: TGTGCCAGCGAGGACTCCGGGAACACCGGGGAGCTGTTTTTT. Translated, it gives CASEDSGNTGELFF. The chain uses TRBV7-3 and TRBJ2-2; tentative D call: TRBD2 (5 bases). The V end was cut by 8 bases, the J end by 1 base, with 11 bases between. Germline CDR1 SGHTA, CDR2 FQGTGA. This CDR3 has 14 amino acids.

Regarding this clone: The same CDR3 can be traced to other DNA sequences in this sample. The J gene is TRBJ2-1, the V gene TRBV5-1, with TRBD2 identical over 10 bases. Germline CDR1 reads SGHRS; CDR2 reads YFSETQ. The J segment lost 5 bases and the V segment lost 1 base, leaving 3 bases of the junction unmatched. The CDR3 is made up of 15 amino acids. CDR3 region: CASSLTSGINNEQFF. The CDR3 nucleotides are TGCGCCAGCAGCTTGACTAGCGGGATAAACAATGAGCAGTTCTTC.

The CDR3 bases are TGCGCCAGCCGACTAGCGGGGGGCTACGAGCAGTACTTC. Residues: CASRLAGGYEQYF. The genes are TRBV10-2 and TRBJ2-7, with TRBD2 matching over 13 bases. Trimming at V came to 8 bases and at J to 3 bases, leaving 1 base not matched to a gene. CDR1 is WSHSY, CDR2 SAAADI, per germline. This CDR3 has 13 amino acids.

The chain combines TRBV23-1 with TRBJ2-1; 8 nucleotides line up with TRBD2. TRBV23-1 is flagged as an ORF with uncertain function. The trim removed 7 bases at V and 14 bases at J, leaving 25 bases unmatched. There are 17 residues in the CDR3. CDR3 protein: CASMGIRSGRLEVREFF. CDR3 coding DNA: TGCGCCAGCATGGGAATTAGGAGCGGGAGATTGGAAGTTAGGGAGTTCTTC.